This entry describes one T cell receptor beta chain. This sample is drawn from a study of blood T cell repertoires in COVID-19. Across the study: The United States, Italy and Spain supplied acute and convalescent COVID-19 samples. PBMCs, B-cell-depleted T cells, or T cells provided the cDNA or gDNA that made up the material.

Original analysis: The assay estimated nucleated cells by amplifying reference gene primers. Clones were sequenced by immunoSEQ multiplex PCR, and TCRdb holds only the in-frame ones, with some missing. V and J calls and clone size come straight from that table; D and trimming were deduced from the DNA. Altogether 150,000 or so clones are present, roughly 81% being singletons, with the ten largest covering roughly 8.3%. CDR3 length: 17 amino acids. Trimming cost V 3 bases and J 4 bases; bases outside gene matches: 11. The chain is built from TRBV5-3 and TRBJ2-3, with 10 bases that match TRBD1. TRBV5-3 is annotated as an ORF whose role is uncertain. The sequence was obtained from a human donor with acute or convalescent COVID-19. The donor label of this sample is uncertain. The source material was peripheral blood. The CDR3 loop is CARSSWDRGGTADTQYF. CDR3 nucleotides: TGTGCCAGAAGCTCCTGGGACAGGGGAGGTACGGCAGATACGCAGTATTTT.